This passage covers 12 T cell receptor beta chains from one sample sequenced in a study of blood T cell repertoires in COVID-19. Generated by immunoSEQ multiplex PCR, the TCRdb table keeps only in-frame clones and is missing some. The sample includes 100,000 to 150,000 clones, approximately 89% of them seen just once. Sequencing used peripheral blood. Receptors were obtained from a woman aged 55-70 years with acute or convalescent COVID-19.

The chain links TRBV12-3 or TRBV12-4 to TRBJ2-2; D perhaps matches TRBD2 (5 bases). This CDR3 comprises 12 residues. Trimming pared 6 bases from V and 7 bases from J, leaving 9 bases between. DNA for the CDR3: TGTGCCAGCAGGAGGGCGGTCGGGGAGCTGTTTTTT. Translation: CASRRAVGELFF.

The genes are TRBV5-1 and TRBJ2-7; D unclear. V was clipped by 0 bases and J by 0 bases, with 10 bases between them. Germline CDR1 is SGHRS and CDR2 is YFSETQ. The CDR3 totals 15 residues. For the CDR3, the DNA is TGCGCCAGCAGCTTGGGCAGGTTGACCTCCTACGAGCAGTACTTC. Translated, it gives CASSLGRLTSYEQYF.

The chain recombines TRBV5-1 with TRBJ1-4, with 8 bases fitting TRBD1. Germline V gene lookup returns CDR1 SGHRS and CDR2 YFSETQ. V was clipped by 3 bases and J by 8 bases; unmatched bases: 6. The CDR3 runs to 14 residues. The DNA for the CDR3 is TGCGCCAGCAGCTACGGACAGGGACGGGAAAAACTGTTTTTT. It translates to CASSYGQGREKLFF.

As concerns this clone: The same CDR3 arises from other DNA sequences in this sample as well. This chain joins TRBV5-1 and TRBJ1-1, with a weak D call TRBD1 (5 bases). The CDR3 has 13 amino acids. From germline, CDR1 is SGHRS and CDR2 YFSETQ. The V end lost 1 base, the J end lost 5 bases, and 9 bases lay between the germline ends. The CDR3 here is CASSLQGSTEAFF. The CDR3 DNA sequence: TGCGCCAGCAGCTTGCAGGGTTCGACTGAAGCTTTCTTT.

The rearrangement joins TRBV6-1 to TRBJ2-5; D perhaps matches TRBD2 (7 bases). Trimming removed 2 bases from V and 5 bases from J, with 15 bases in between. The germline V gene has CDR1 MNHNS and CDR2 SASEGT. This CDR3 is built from 15 residues. The CDR3 region has the DNA TGTGCCAGCAGTGAACAAGGGGGGGGAAAGGAGACCCAGTACTTC. Translated, it gives CASSEQGGGKETQYF.

The CDR3 DNA is TGTGCCAGCAGCTCCATCTCTTCGGATGGCTACACCTTC. The encoded protein is CASSSISSDGYTF. This sequence joins TRBV7-8 and TRBJ1-2; no clear D gene. Trimming removed 4 bases from V and 6 bases from J, with 12 bases in between. Germline CDR1 is SGHVS and CDR2 is FQNEAQ. The CDR3 runs to 13 residues.

This chain joins TRBV7-9 and TRBJ1-1, with D possibly matching TRBD1 (6 bases). The V and J ends lost 5 bases and 3 bases respectively, with 16 bases between them. Germline CDR1 SEHNR, CDR2 FQNEAQ (reference sequence). The CDR3 is made up of 15 amino acids. The DNA for the CDR3 is TGTGCCAGCAGCCTCCGGGACATTATTTACACTGAAGCTTTCTTT. Encoded protein: CASSLRDIIYTEAFF.

This clone qualifies as medium-sized. The chain joins TRBV10-3 to TRBJ2-7; 8 nucleotides align to TRBD2. Trimming cost V 0 bases and J 4 bases; bases outside gene matches: 2. The CDR3 has 14 amino acids. Germline CDR1 is ENHRY and CDR2 is SYGVKD. The CDR3 loop reads CAISESASGYEQYV. In nucleotides, the CDR3 is TGTGCCATCAGTGAGTCGGCTAGCGGGTACGAGCAGTACGTC.

For this clone: Other nucleotide sequences from this sample produce the same CDR3. DNA of the CDR3: TGTGCCAGCAGTTTATGGGGAGGGCAAGAGACCCAGTACTTC. Translating gives CASSLWGGQETQYF. This chain links TRBV27 with TRBJ2-5; 7 bases align to TRBD2. V was pared by 1 base and J by 2 bases, with 1 base of the junction left unmatched. CDR1 and CDR2 (germline): MNHEY, SMNVEV (reference sequence). The CDR3 runs to 14 residues.

The rearrangement joins TRBV15 to TRBJ1-5; a possible D gene is TRBD1 (5 bases). Germline loops: CDR1 LNHNV, CDR2 YYDKDF (reference sequence). Trimming shortened V by 4 bases and J by 5 bases, and 15 bases separated the two germline ends. The CDR3 contains 15 residues. CDR3 sequence: CATSNVLGGDQPQHF. For the CDR3, the DNA is TGTGCCACCAGCAACGTTTTGGGGGGAGATCAGCCCCAGCATTTT. Full variable domain (missing parts from reference TRBV15 and TRBJ1-5): DAMVIQNPRYQVTQFGKPVTLSCSQTLNHNVMYWYQQKSSQAPKLLFHYYDKDFNNEADTPDNFQSRRPNTSFCFLDIRSPGLGDTAMYLCATSNVLGGDQPQHFGDGTRLSIL.

The chain has TRBV24-1 and TRBJ2-3; perhaps TRBD1 as D (5 bases). The CDR3 sequence is 14 residues long. Trimming stripped 3 bases from V and 3 bases from J, with 9 bases between. Germline V gives CDR1 KGHDR, CDR2 SFDVKD. In nucleotides, the CDR3 is TGTGCCACCAGTGATAGGGGTGGGACAGATACGCAGTATTTT. It encodes CATSDRGGTDTQYF.

Only a few counts were recorded for this clone. Other DNA sequences in the same sample also yield this CDR3. The V gene is TRBV19, the J gene TRBJ1-2; D is perhaps TRBD1 (6 bases). Germline V CDR1 and CDR2: LNHDA, SQIVND (reference sequence). V was trimmed by 7 bases and J by 8 bases, leaving 17 bases between them. This CDR3 contains 13 residues. This chain's CDR3 is CASTLGGAGGYTF. CDR3 sequence (DNA): TGTGCCAGTACCCTTGGGGGGGCAGGAGGCTACACCTTC.